This T cell receptor beta chain comes out of a study of blood T cell repertoires in COVID-19. Turning to the study itself: From the United States, Italy and Spain came samples of acute and convalescent COVID-19. T cells, B-cell-depleted T cells, or PBMCs supplied cDNA or gDNA.

The CDR3 is 12 amino acids. Germline loops: CDR1 SGHDT, CDR2 YYEEEE. V shed 2 bases and J shed 9 bases, with 9 bases lying between them. Original processing methods: Nucleated cell number was recorded as an estimate derived from reference gene primer amplification. Some clones are missing from TCRdb's copy, which holds only in-frame ones; the method was immunoSEQ multiplex PCR. Clonal size and the V and J genes are those of that table, whereas D and trimming came from the DNA. The repertoire holds hundreds of thousands of clones, with 85% as singletons. The specimen sequenced was peripheral blood. The chain has TRBV5-6 and TRBJ1-5; D not resolved. This TCR was sampled from a woman aged 50 to 65 with active or convalescent COVID-19. The CDR3 protein is CASSFLGGPQHF. Here the CDR3 DNA reads TGTGCCAGCAGCTTCCTCGGTGGGCCCCAGCATTTT.